This paragraph reports one T cell receptor (beta chain). The antigen is unknown. A roughly 200 ng quantity of DNA, approximately 29,000 T cell genomes, went into the sorted-subset replicate PCRs. Profiling relied on immunoSEQ multiplex PCR, and the TCRdb table lists in-frame clones only, not all of them. Of about 710,000 clones listed, approximately 73% are singletons. These data belong to a study of shared clonotypes between healthy human individuals. This CDR3 region has 14 residues. The germline V gene encodes CDR1 LNHDA and CDR2 SQIVND (reference sequence). V was cut by 2 bases and J by 5 bases, with 12 bases left in between. Subsets obtained from CD4+ cells comprised CD45RA+ naive and CD45RA-negative memory cells. The study's findings and limits: Clonotypes shared by all four sorted-subset donors had higher generation probabilities than non-shared clonotypes. Around 5.4% of naive CD4 clonotypes were common to several donors.

Input material: memory CD4+ T cells sorted from blood. Subset: CD45RA-negative fraction. The rearrangement links TRBV19 to TRBJ1-1, with D possibly matching TRBD1 (6 bases). This TCR derives from a woman aged 30 to 39 in good health. CDR3 DNA sequence: TGTGCCAGTAGTATACTAGGGGGGAGAACTGAAGCTTTCTTT. It is translated as CASSILGGRTEAFF.